A selection of T cell receptor beta chains follows, all from one sample in a study of Ad26.COV2.S vaccination and SARS-CoV-2 variants. Sequencing used immunoSEQ multiplex PCR; TCRdb keeps in-frame clones, though not all of them. The sample holds around 310,000 clones, 75% to 90% seen once. The sample here was peripheral blood, taken in a trial of Ad26.COV2.S vaccine versus placebo. The receptors derive from a person between 18 and 65 years old who received the Ad26.COV2.S COVID-19 vaccine or a placebo. The CDR3 runs from the conserved cysteine through the conserved F or W. Each record gives: clone size, J gene, D gene, V gene, CDR3 protein, CDR3 DNA. D genes are given only for firm matches. For some rows the clone size is stated as once, few or many, or as a class when expanded; others skip it.

size: NA; J: TRBJ2-5; D: NA; V: TRBV9; CDR3: CASSSEGETQYF; DNA: TGTGCCAGCAGCTCAGAGGGAGAGACCCAGTACTTC
size: NA; J: TRBJ1-5; D: TRBD1; V: TRBV27; CDR3: CASSSLTGPNQPQHF; DNA: TGTGCCAGCAGCTCGTTGACAGGGCCAAATCAGCCCCAGCATTTT
size: NA; J: TRBJ2-1; D: NA; V: TRBV24-1; CDR3: CATKGGAYNEQFF; DNA: TGTGCCACCAAAGGCGGGGCCTACAATGAGCAGTTCTTC
size: NA; J: TRBJ1-2; D: NA; V: TRBV5-4; CDR3: CASSTVPRGRNYGYTF; DNA: TGTGCCAGCAGCACAGTTCCCAGGGGTCGGAACTATGGCTACACCTTC
size: NA; J: TRBJ1-3; D: NA; V: TRBV2; CDR3: CASRREERSGNTIYF; DNA: TGTGCCAGCAGACGAGAAGAACGCTCTGGAAACACCATATATTTT
size: NA; J: TRBJ1-1; D: NA; V: TRBV29-1; CDR3: CSVVKPMNTEAFF; DNA: TGCAGCGTTGTAAAACCCATGAACACTGAAGCTTTCTTT
size: NA; J: TRBJ2-3; D: TRBD2; V: TRBV5-1; CDR3: CASSTRASGKTDTQYF; DNA: TGCGCCAGCAGCACCCGGGCTAGCGGGAAGACAGATACGCAGTATTTT
size: NA; J: TRBJ2-3; D: TRBD1; V: TRBV27; CDR3: CASGRDRVFDTQYF; DNA: TGTGCCAGTGGCCGGGACAGGGTTTTCGATACGCAGTATTTT
size: NA; J: TRBJ1-2; D: NA; V: TRBV11-3; CDR3: CASSITGYGYTF; DNA: TGTGCCAGCAGCATTACAGGGTATGGCTACACCTTC
size: NA; J: TRBJ1-6; D: TRBD1; V: TRBV7-2; CDR3: CASSSYGQGSPSPLHF; DNA: TGTGCCAGCAGCTCGTACGGACAGGGTTCCCCTTCACCCCTCCACTTT
size: NA; J: TRBJ1-5; D: NA; V: TRBV4-3; CDR3: CASSQTAISNQPQHF; DNA: TGCGCCAGCAGCCAAACGGCGATTAGCAATCAGCCCCAGCATTTT
size: NA; J: TRBJ2-5; D: NA; V: TRBV9; CDR3: CASSVDLNVETQYF; DNA: TGTGCCAGCAGCGTAGATCTTAACGTAGAGACCCAGTACTTC
size: NA; J: TRBJ2-2; D: TRBD2; V: TRBV3-1/TRBV3-2; CDR3: CASSRRLRASGSETGELFF; DNA: TGTGCCAGCAGCCGAAGACTAAGGGCTAGCGGGAGTGAAACCGGGGAGCTGTTTTTT
size: NA; J: TRBJ1-2; D: NA; V: TRBV5-1; CDR3: CASSPWTAITNYGYTF; DNA: TGCGCCAGCAGCCCCTGGACAGCCATAACTAACTATGGCTACACCTTC
size: NA; J: TRBJ2-5; D: NA; V: TRBV5-1; CDR3: CASTPTRGAVETQYF; DNA: TGCGCCAGCACCCCCACAAGGGGAGCGGTGGAGACCCAGTACTTC
size: NA; J: TRBJ1-2; D: NA; V: TRBV7-9; CDR3: CASSFSSPGGYTF; DNA: TGTGCCAGCAGCTTTAGCTCCCCAGGGGGCTACACCTTC
size: once; J: TRBJ2-1; D: NA; V: TRBV28; CDR3: CASSLPAAPPYLREQFF; DNA: TGTGCCAGCAGTTTACCAGCGGCACCACCCTACCTCAGAGAGCAGTTCTTC
size: NA; J: TRBJ1-4; D: TRBD1; V: TRBV6-6; CDR3: CASSLTGVNEKLFF; DNA: TGTGCCAGCAGCCTGACAGGGGTTAATGAAAAACTGTTTTTT